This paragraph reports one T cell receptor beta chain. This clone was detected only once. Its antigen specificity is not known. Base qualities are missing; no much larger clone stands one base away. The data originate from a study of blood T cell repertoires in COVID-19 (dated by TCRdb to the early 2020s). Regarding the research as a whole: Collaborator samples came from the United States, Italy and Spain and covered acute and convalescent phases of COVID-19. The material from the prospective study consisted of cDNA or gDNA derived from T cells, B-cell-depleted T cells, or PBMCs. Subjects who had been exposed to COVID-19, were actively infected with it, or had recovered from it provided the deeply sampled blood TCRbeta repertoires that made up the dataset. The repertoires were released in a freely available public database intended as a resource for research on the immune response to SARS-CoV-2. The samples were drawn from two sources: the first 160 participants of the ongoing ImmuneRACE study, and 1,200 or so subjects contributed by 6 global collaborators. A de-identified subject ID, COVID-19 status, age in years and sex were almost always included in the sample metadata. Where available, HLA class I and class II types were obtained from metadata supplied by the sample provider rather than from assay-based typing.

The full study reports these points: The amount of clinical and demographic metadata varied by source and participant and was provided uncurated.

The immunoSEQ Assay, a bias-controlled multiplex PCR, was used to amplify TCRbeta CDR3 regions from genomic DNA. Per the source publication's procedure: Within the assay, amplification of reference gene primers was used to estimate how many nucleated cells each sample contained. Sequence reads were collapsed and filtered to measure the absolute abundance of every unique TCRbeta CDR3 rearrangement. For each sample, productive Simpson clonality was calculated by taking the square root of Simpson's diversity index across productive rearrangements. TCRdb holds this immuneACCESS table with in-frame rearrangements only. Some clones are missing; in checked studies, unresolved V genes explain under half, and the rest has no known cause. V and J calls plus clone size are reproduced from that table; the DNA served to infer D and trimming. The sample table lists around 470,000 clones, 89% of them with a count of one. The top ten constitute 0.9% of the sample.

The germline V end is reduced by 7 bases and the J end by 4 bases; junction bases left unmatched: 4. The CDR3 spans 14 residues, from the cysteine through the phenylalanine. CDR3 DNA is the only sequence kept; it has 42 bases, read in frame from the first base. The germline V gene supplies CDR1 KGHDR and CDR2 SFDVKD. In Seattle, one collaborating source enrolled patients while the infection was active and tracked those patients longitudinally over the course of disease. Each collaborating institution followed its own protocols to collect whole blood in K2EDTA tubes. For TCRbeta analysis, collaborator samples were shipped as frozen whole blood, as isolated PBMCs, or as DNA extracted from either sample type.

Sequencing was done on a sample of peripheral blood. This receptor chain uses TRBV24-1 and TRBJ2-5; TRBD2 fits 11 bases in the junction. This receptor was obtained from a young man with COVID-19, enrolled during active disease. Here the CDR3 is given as CATRDSGRGETQYF. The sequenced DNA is TGTGCCACCAGAGATAGCGGGAGGGGAGAGACCCAGTACTTC.